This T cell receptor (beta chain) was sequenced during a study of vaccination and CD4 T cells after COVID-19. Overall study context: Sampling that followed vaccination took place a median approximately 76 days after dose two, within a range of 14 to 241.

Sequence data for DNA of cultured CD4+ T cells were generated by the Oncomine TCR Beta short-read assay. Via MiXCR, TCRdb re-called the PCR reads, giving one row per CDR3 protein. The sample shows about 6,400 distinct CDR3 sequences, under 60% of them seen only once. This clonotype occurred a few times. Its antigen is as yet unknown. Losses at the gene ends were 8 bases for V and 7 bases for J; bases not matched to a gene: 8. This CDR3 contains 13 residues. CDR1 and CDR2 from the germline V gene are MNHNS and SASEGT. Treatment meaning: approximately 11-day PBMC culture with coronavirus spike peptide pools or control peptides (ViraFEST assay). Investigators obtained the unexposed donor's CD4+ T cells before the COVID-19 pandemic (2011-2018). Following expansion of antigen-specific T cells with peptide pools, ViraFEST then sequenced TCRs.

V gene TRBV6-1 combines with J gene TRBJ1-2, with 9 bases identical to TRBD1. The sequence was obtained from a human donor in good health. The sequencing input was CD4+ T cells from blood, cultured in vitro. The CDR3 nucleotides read TGTGCCAGCCGGACAGGGGCCCCACTTGGCTACACCTTC. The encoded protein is CASRTGAPLGYTF.